These 30 T cell receptor beta chains came from one sample sequenced in a study of patients and donors after allogeneic stem cell transplantation. In TCRdb, the RT-PCR reads were re-called with MiXCR into one record per CDR3 protein. The sample shows about a million distinct CDR3 sequences, roughly 18% of them seen only once. Sequencing was performed on blood, either unsorted or a sorted T cell fraction (not recorded which). These receptor sequences come from a human donor who was either an allogeneic HSCT recipient or a stem cell or donor lymphocyte infusion donor (not recorded which). It is not recorded whose cells these are; they may come from a transplant donor.

This clonotype was recorded a few times. V gene TRBV15 combines with J gene TRBJ2-6; D remains ambiguous. V lost 1 base and J lost 0, with 10 bases in between. This CDR3 region has 17 residues. Per germline, CDR1 LNHNV and CDR2 YYDKDF (reference sequence). CDR3 amino acids: CATSRGLRTSGANVLTF. For the CDR3, the DNA is TGTGCCACCAGCAGAGGGTTGAGGACCTCTGGGGCCAACGTCCTGACTTTC.

This clonotype was detected only a few times. The V and J genes are TRBV7-9 and TRBJ2-1, with 7 nucleotides matching TRBD2. CDR1 and CDR2 (germline): SEHNR, FQNEAQ (reference sequence). This CDR3 comprises 16 residues. Losses at the gene ends were 4 bases for V and 0 bases for J; bases not matched to a gene: 6. DNA for the CDR3: TGTGCCAGCAGCTCTAGCGGTAAACCCTCCTACAATGAGCAGTTCTTC. It encodes CASSSSGKPSYNEQFF.

The chain has TRBV4-3 and TRBJ1-1, with TRBD1 identical over 10 bases. In germline, CDR1 is LGHNA, CDR2 YSLEER. The ends lost 3 bases at V and 1 base at J; junction bases unmatched: 11. CDR3 length equals 18 residues. CDR3 nucleotide sequence: TGCGCCAGCAGCCAGTTACCCGGGACAGGGGTGGGGAACACTGAAGCTTTCTTT. Protein: CASSQLPGTGVGNTEAFF.

V usage is TRBV3-1 and J usage is TRBJ2-3; TRBD2 matches 11 bases. V shed 3 bases and J 3 bases; nucleotides not matched to a gene: 5. This CDR3 region has 16 residues. Germline CDR1 and CDR2: LGHDT and YNNKEL (reference sequence). CDR3 in amino acids: CASSHVAGGPTDTQYF. CDR3 sequence (DNA): TGTGCCAGCAGCCATGTAGCGGGAGGGCCGACAGATACGCAGTATTTT.

About this clonotype itself: One base away lies a much larger clone, so this may be a sequencing read error. The chain employs TRBV3-1 and TRBJ1-5; no reliable D call. Germline V gives CDR1 LGHDT, CDR2 YNNKEL (reference sequence). The CDR3 is made up of 12 amino acids. Trimming shortened V by 3 bases and J by 5 bases, and 5 bases separated the two germline ends. The CDR3 DNA is TGTGCCAGCAGCCACGCCGATCAGCCCCAGCATTTT. Translation gives CASSHADQPQHF.

This clonotype was recorded a few times. In DNA, the CDR3 is TGTGCCAGCAGTCCGAGACTAGTTATGTATGAGCAGTTCTTC. This encodes CASSPRLVMYEQFF. The rearrangement joins TRBV6-2 or TRBV6-3 to TRBJ2-1; the D gene is possibly TRBD2 (6 bases). This CDR3 has 14 amino acids. Germline V lookup: CDR1 MNHEY, CDR2 SVGEGT. Trimming shortened V by 5 bases and J by 8 bases, and 16 bases separated the two germline ends.

About this clonotype itself: At one boundary the junction diverges from the germline segment, which might be a read error. The chain is built from TRBV10-3 and TRBJ2-3; the D gene is possibly TRBD1 (6 bases). This CDR3 contains 12 residues. Germline V gene lookup returns CDR1 ENHRY and CDR2 SYGVKD. CDR3 nucleotides: TGTGCCGTCAGGGGTACCCCAGATACGCAGTATTTT. Encoded protein: CAVRGTPDTQYF.

This clonotype showed up just a few times. This chain joins TRBV30 and TRBJ1-2; 7 bases align to TRBD1. The CDR3 consists of 14 residues. V gave up 0 bases and J gave up 6 bases; unmatched junction bases: 7. The germline CDR1 and CDR2 sequences are GTSNPN and SVGIG (reference sequence). CDR3 in amino acids: CAWSVRQGGNGYTF. In DNA, the CDR3 is TGTGCCTGGAGTGTACGACAGGGAGGTAATGGCTACACCTTC.

This chain uses TRBV3-1 with TRBJ1-3; TRBD1 matches at 7 bases. The CDR3 extends over 16 amino acids. The germline V gene encodes CDR1 LGHDT and CDR2 YNNKEL (reference sequence). V was pared by 4 bases and J by 2 bases, with 8 bases of the junction left unmatched. CDR3: CASSPQDRVPGNTIYF. The CDR3 coding sequence is TGTGCCAGCAGCCCTCAAGACAGGGTCCCTGGAAACACCATATATTTT.

J is TRBJ2-4 and V is TRBV19; 10 nucleotides align to TRBD2. V lost 0 bases to trimming and J lost 11 bases; unmatched junction nucleotides: 4. This CDR3 region has 14 residues. The germline gives CDR1 LNHDA, CDR2 SQIVND (reference sequence). The CDR3 DNA follows: TGTGCCAGTAGTATAGAGAGCGGGAGGGCCTTTCAGTACTTC. Amino acid sequence: CASSIESGRAFQYF.

The chain links TRBV18 to TRBJ2-7; 7 bases match TRBD2. This CDR3 is 11 amino acids long. The germline V gene has CDR1 KGHSH and CDR2 LQKENI. Trimming cost V 5 bases and J 8 bases; bases outside gene matches: 3. The CDR3 DNA follows: TGTGCCAGCTCAGACGGGGGGAAGCAGTACTTC. This translates into CASSDGGKQYF.

This clonotype has ten or more counts. The CDR3 DNA reads TGTGCCATCAGTGCGACTAGCGGGCACGGAGATACGCAGTATTTT. Protein sequence: CAISATSGHGDTQYF. The V call is TRBV10-3, the J call TRBJ2-3, with 10 bases identical to TRBD2. The CDR3 loop spans 15 amino acids. Germline lookup yields CDR1 ENHRY and CDR2 SYGVKD. The junction had 6 bases not matched to a gene; V was cut back by 4 bases and J by 5 bases.

This clonotype was counted only a few times. This sequence joins TRBV2 and TRBJ2-5; 11 nucleotides align to TRBD2. The CDR3 has 14 residues. Germline V gene lookup returns CDR1 SNHLY and CDR2 FYNNEI. Germline trimming cut 6 bases from V and 5 bases from J; bases unmatched to any gene: 5. The CDR3 region is CASRASGGFETQYF. The DNA for the CDR3 is TGTGCCAGCAGGGCTAGCGGGGGGTTTGAGACCCAGTACTTC.

This chain connects TRBV13 to TRBJ2-7; 9 bases are a match to TRBD2. There are 13 residues in the CDR3. Germline V gene lookup returns CDR1 PRHDT and CDR2 FYEKMQ (reference sequence). Unmatched junction bases numbered 5, after V lost 6 bases and J lost 5 bases. CDR3: CASSLAGTNEQYF. CDR3 sequence (DNA): TGTGCCAGCAGTCTAGCGGGGACCAACGAGCAGTACTTC.

The V and J genes are TRBV24-1 and TRBJ1-2, with 7 bases fitting TRBD1. The germline V gene encodes CDR1 KGHDR and CDR2 SFDVKD. This CDR3 has 14 amino acids. V lost 2 bases, J lost 6 bases, and 5 bases stayed unmatched. CDR3 residues: CATSDSDRTNGYTF. The DNA for the CDR3 is TGTGCCACCAGTGATTCGGACAGGACGAATGGCTACACCTTC.

In this sample, this clonotype turned up a few times. The chain joins TRBV2 to TRBJ1-5; 8 positions match TRBD1. The trim removed 5 bases at V and 1 base at J, leaving 4 bases unmatched. This CDR3 region has 15 residues. CDR1 SNHLY and CDR2 FYNNEI come from the germline V gene. The CDR3 region is CASSPTGESNQPQHF. The CDR3 DNA reads TGTGCCAGCAGTCCGACAGGGGAAAGCAATCAGCCCCAGCATTTT.

V usage is TRBV9 and J usage is TRBJ2-1; D possibly corresponds to TRBD1 (6 bases). Germline CDR1 and CDR2: SGDLS and YYNGEE. Between the trimmed V and J ends, which lost 2 bases and 7 bases, there was a span of 13 bases. This CDR3 is 14 amino acids long. The CDR3 DNA reads as TGTGCCAGCAGCGTCAGTAGGGGGAAAAATGAGCAGTTCTTC. It is translated as CASSVSRGKNEQFF.

The V gene is TRBV12-3 or TRBV12-4, the J gene TRBJ1-2; possible D gene TRBD1, 6 bases. The length of the CDR3 is 13 residues. V gave up 6 bases and J gave up 7 bases, with 15 bases separating them. CDR3 loop: CASREQGYIGYTF. As DNA, the CDR3 is TGTGCCAGCAGGGAACAGGGCTACATTGGCTACACCTTC.

Regarding this clonotype: A much bigger clone sits one base away, suggesting this may be a read error. V is TRBV20-1 and J is TRBJ2-5, with 14 positions matching TRBD2. J lost 4 bases, V lost 7 bases, and 2 bases had no gene match. The CDR3 extends over 13 amino acids. Germline V lookup: CDR1 DFQATT, CDR2 SNEGSKA (reference sequence). Here the CDR3 reads CSEGLAGVETQYF. The CDR3 nucleotides are TGCAGTGAGGGACTAGCGGGAGTAGAGACCCAGTACTTC.

This clonotype was detected only a few times. The gene calls are TRBV20-1 and TRBJ2-3; D tentatively reads TRBD1 or TRBD2 (5 bases each). The CDR3 is made up of 14 amino acids. The germline V gene encodes CDR1 DFQATT and CDR2 SNEGSKA (reference sequence). Trimming removed 0 bases at V and 4 bases at J, with 11 bases between. In DNA form, the CDR3 reads TGCAGTGCTAGAGATGCCGGGGCGGCAGATACGCAGTATTTT. Protein sequence: CSARDAGAADTQYF.

This clonotype showed up many times. The J gene is TRBJ1-2, the V gene TRBV12-3 or TRBV12-4; TRBD1 matches 7 bases. V shed 4 bases and J 7 bases; nucleotides not matched to a gene: 9. This CDR3 comprises 14 residues. CDR3 nucleotides: TGTGCCAGCAGTTCGAGGGGGCGGAGTGGTGGCTACACCTTC. Encoded protein: CASSSRGRSGGYTF.

Ten or more counts support this clonotype. The chain joins TRBV29-1 to TRBJ1-1, with TRBD1 identical over 8 bases. This CDR3 comprises 14 residues. With 4 bases clipped from V and 0 bases from J, the junction kept 4 bases outside the gene matches. The germline V gene has CDR1 SQVTM and CDR2 ANQGSEA. The CDR3 spells CSVVAGGLNTEAFF. CDR3 DNA sequence: TGCAGCGTTGTGGCAGGGGGCCTGAACACTGAAGCTTTCTTT.

This clonotype was recorded many times. The rearrangement joins TRBV12-3 or TRBV12-4 to TRBJ1-2; D call uncertain. V lost 5 bases to trimming and J lost 8 bases, with 9 bases between them. The CDR3 is made up of 11 amino acids. Written as DNA, the CDR3 is TGTGCCAGCAGTAATGGGGAGGGCTACACCTTC. The encoded protein is CASSNGEGYTF.

Only a few counts were recorded for this clonotype. The rearrangement joins TRBV6-1 to TRBJ1-2; 9 positions agree with TRBD1. The CDR3 is 16 amino acids. Unmatched junction bases numbered 13, after V lost 6 bases and J lost 5 bases. CDR1 MNHNS and CDR2 SASEGT come from the germline V gene. The CDR3 sequence is CASSPRTGDPGYGYTF. The DNA of the CDR3 is TGTGCCAGCAGCCCACGGACAGGGGACCCTGGGTATGGCTACACCTTC.

This clonotype was observed a handful of times. The gene calls are TRBV10-3 and TRBJ2-7; D gene unclear. Per the germline V gene, CDR1 is ENHRY and CDR2 is SYGVKD. Trimming shortened V by 3 bases and J by 0 bases, and 6 bases separated the two germline ends. CDR3 size: 13 residues. Written as DNA, the CDR3 is TGTGCCATCAGTGAAGAGAGCTCCTACGAGCAGTACTTC. Encoded protein: CAISEESSYEQYF.

This sequence joins TRBV12-3 or TRBV12-4 and TRBJ2-3, with 11 bases matching TRBD1. The CDR3 runs 18 residues. After removal of 5 bases from V and 0 bases from J, the junction contained 10 bases not matched to a gene. DNA of the CDR3: TGTGCCAGCAGTCATCGGGACAGGGGGATAACTAGCACAGATACGCAGTATTTT. It encodes CASSHRDRGITSTDTQYF.

The chain has TRBV9 and TRBJ1-1; D perhaps matches TRBD1 (6 bases). V lost 1 base and J 1 base, leaving 14 bases between the germline ends. The CDR3 consists of 16 residues. Per the germline V gene, CDR1 is SGDLS and CDR2 is YYNGEE. The CDR3 DNA reads TGTGCCAGCAGCGTACCTCTGCCGGGACAGAACACTGAAGCTTTCTTT. This encodes CASSVPLPGQNTEAFF.

V usage is TRBV3-1 and J usage is TRBJ1-1, with no clear D. Germline CDR1 LGHDT, CDR2 YNNKEL (reference sequence). The ends were cut back, 0 bases at V and 4 bases at J, with 12 bases in the middle. This CDR3 comprises 15 residues. As DNA, the CDR3 is TGTGCCAGCAGCCAAGATAGCGGGGTACCCACTGAAGCTTTCTTT. This encodes CASSQDSGVPTEAFF.

The chain employs TRBV5-1 and TRBJ1-6; TRBD1 matches 7 bases. The CDR3 has 14 residues. Germline V CDR1 and CDR2: SGHRS, YFSETQ. V gave up 6 bases and J gave up 5 bases; unmatched junction bases: 5. The CDR3 loop is CASTSGQNNSPLHF. CDR3 in DNA: TGCGCCAGCACGTCGGGACAGAATAATTCACCCCTCCACTTT.

The chain recombines TRBV20-1 with TRBJ2-3, with D possibly matching TRBD2 (5 bases). Germline CDR1 is DFQATT and CDR2 is SNEGSKA (reference sequence). Trimming cost V 0 bases and J 0 bases, with 10 bases left between them. The CDR3 has 15 residues. CDR3 amino acids: CSARDPRTSTDTQYF. The CDR3 region has the DNA TGCAGTGCTAGAGATCCCAGGACTAGCACAGATACGCAGTATTTT.